This TCR beta chain comes out of a study of early T cells in non-severe SARS-CoV-2 infection. Unique molecular identifiers (one per individual cDNA molecule) were attached. MiXCR, run by TCRdb on the 5' RACE reads, gives a single entry per CDR3 protein. The table shows approximately 120,000 distinct CDR3 sequences, with more than 13% occurring only once. This clonotype has more than one count but fewer than ten. What was sequenced was whole blood. The receptor comes from an adult who was a healthcare worker with PCR-confirmed SARS-CoV-2 infection or an uninfected control (not recorded which).

The CDR3 DNA sequence: TGTGCCAGCAGCCCCCAGCCCAATTCACCCCTCCACTTT. Amino acid sequence: CASSPQPNSPLHF. V is TRBV7-6 and J is TRBJ1-6; D remains unclear. Germline CDR1 is SGHVS and CDR2 is FNYEAQ. The CDR3 has 13 amino acids. The V end lost 5 bases, the J end lost 7 bases, and 9 bases lay between the germline ends.